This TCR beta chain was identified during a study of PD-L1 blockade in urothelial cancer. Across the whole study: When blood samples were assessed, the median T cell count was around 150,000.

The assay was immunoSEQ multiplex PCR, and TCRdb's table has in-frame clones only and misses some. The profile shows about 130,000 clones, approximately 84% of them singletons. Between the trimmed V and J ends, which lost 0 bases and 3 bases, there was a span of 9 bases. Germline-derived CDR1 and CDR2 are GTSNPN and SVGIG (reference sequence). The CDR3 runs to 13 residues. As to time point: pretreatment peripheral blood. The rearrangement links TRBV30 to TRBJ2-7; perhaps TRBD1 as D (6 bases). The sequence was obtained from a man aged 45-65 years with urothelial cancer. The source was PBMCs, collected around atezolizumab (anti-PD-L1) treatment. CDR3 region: CAWSVTGSYEQYF. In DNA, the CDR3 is TGTGCCTGGAGTGTAACAGGGAGCTACGAGCAGTACTTC.